This entry describes one T cell receptor beta chain. Its specificity is unknown. The CDR3 is 15 amino acids. CDR1 is SNHLY, CDR2 FYNNEI, per germline. V lost 6 bases and J lost 4, with 16 bases in between. These data originate in a study of CD8 T cells in ankylosing spondylitis. Notes on the study in general: Matched ankylosing spondylitis synovial fluid reportedly showed significant enrichment of disease-linked clones. Relatively scarce in peripheral blood, disease-linked clones were CD8+. For ankylosing spondylitis blood, a TCR beta motif of about eight highly homologous variants appeared characteristic. Some of the motif variants had earlier been found in reactive arthritis patients' fluid and blood.

5'-RACE, quantitative and with molecular barcodes, yielded the TCR beta libraries. A single record per CDR3 protein comes from TCRdb applying MiXCR to the 5' RACE reads. The sample holds fewer than 650,000 distinct CDR3 sequences, roughly 12% seen once. The V and J genes are TRBV2 and TRBJ2-1, with D tentatively TRBD1 (5 bases). This clonotype originated in a male donor with ankylosing spondylitis. The specimen was blood, either unsorted or a sorted T cell fraction (not recorded which). The CDR3 spells CASSADLGVYNEQFF. CDR3 nucleotide sequence: TGTGCCAGCAGCGCCGATTTAGGGGTTTACAATGAGCAGTTCTTC.